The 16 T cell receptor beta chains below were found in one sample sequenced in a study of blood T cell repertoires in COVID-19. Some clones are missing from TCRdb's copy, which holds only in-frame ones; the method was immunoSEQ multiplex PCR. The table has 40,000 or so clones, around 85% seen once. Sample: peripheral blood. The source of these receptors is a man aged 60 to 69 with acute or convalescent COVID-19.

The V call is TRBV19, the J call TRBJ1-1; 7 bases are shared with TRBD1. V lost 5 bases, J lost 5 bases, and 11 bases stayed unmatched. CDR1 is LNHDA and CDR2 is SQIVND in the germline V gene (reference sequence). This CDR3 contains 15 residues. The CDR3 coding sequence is TGTGCCAGTAGTTTAGCGACAGGGCTAGGGACTGAAGCTTTCTTT. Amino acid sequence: CASSLATGLGTEAFF. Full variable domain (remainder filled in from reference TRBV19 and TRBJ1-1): DGGITQSPKYLFRKEGQNVTLSCEQNLNHDAMYWYRQDPGQGLRLIYYSQIVNDFQKGDIAEGYSVSREKKESFPLTVTSAQKNPTAFYLCASSLATGLGTEAFFGQGTRLTVV.

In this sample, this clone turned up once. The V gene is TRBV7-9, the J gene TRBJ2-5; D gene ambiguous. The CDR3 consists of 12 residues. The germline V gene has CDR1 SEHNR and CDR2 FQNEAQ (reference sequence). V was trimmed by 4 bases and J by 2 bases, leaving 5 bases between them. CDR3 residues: CASSWLQETQYF. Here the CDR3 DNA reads TGTGCCAGCAGCTGGCTTCAAGAGACCCAGTACTTC.

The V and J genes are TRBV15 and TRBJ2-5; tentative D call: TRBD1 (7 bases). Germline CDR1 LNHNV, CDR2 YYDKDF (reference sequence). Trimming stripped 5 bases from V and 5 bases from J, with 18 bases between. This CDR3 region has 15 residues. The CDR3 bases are TGTGCCACCAGCCGACCCAGGGGGGATGGGGAGACCCAGTACTTC. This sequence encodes CATSRPRGDGETQYF.

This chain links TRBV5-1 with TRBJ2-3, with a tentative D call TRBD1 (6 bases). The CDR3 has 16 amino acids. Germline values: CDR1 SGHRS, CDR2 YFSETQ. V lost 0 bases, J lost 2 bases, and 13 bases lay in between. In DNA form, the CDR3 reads TGCGCCAGCAGCTTGGCCGCCGGGACAACCACAGATACGCAGTATTTT. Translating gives CASSLAAGTTTDTQYF.

The CDR3 sequence: CASSEAAGGNQPQHF. Here the CDR3 DNA reads TGTGCCAGCAGTGAAGCGGCGGGGGGCAATCAGCCCCAGCATTTT. The rearrangement uses TRBV2 and TRBJ1-5, with a possible D match to TRBD1 (5 bases). The V gene lost 0 bases and the J gene lost 2 bases, with 8 bases spanning the gap. This CDR3 spans 15 amino acids. Per germline, CDR1 SNHLY and CDR2 FYNNEI.

The CDR3 is CASSPTGTQAFF. CDR3 DNA: TGTGCCAGCAGCCCAACGGGAACCCAAGCTTTCTTT. V and J are TRBV6-5 and TRBJ1-1; D gene uncertain. V was shortened by 6 bases and J by 9 bases, with 14 bases between the two germline ends. The germline gives CDR1 MNHEY, CDR2 SVGAGI. The CDR3 runs 12 residues.

This CDR3 is CASSLGQGGIQYF. Here the CDR3 DNA reads TGTGCCAGCTCCCTCGGACAGGGGGGAATTCAGTACTTC. This chain connects TRBV18 to TRBJ2-4; 10 bases align to TRBD1. The CDR3 is 13 amino acids. Germline V gene data show CDR1 as KGHSH and CDR2 as LQKENI. With V trimmed by 6 bases and J by 10 bases, 6 bases remained unmatched. Filled out from reference TRBV18 and TRBJ2-4, the complete variable domain reads NAGVMQNPRHLVRRRGQEARLRCSPMKGHSHVYWYRQLPEEGLKFMVYLQKENIIDESGMPKERFSAEFPKEGPSILRIQQVVRGDSAAYFCASSLGQGGIQYFGAGTRLSVL.

The CDR3, as DNA: TGTGCCAGCAGCTTGGGGCCGTTCGAGCAGTACTTC. This gives the protein CASSLGPFEQYF. The chain combines TRBV5-6 with TRBJ2-7; the D is unclear. Germline assignment: CDR1 SGHDT and CDR2 YYEEEE. This CDR3 comprises 12 residues. The germline V and J ends were trimmed by 0 bases and 6 bases, with 7 bases remaining between them. The full variable domain, in which reference TRBV5-6 and TRBJ2-7 provide the parts outside the CDR3, is DAGVTQSPTHLIKTRGQQVTLRCSPKSGHDTVSWYQQALGQGPQFIFQYYEEEERQRGNFPDRFSGHQFPNYSSELNVNALLLGDSALYLCASSLGPFEQYFGPGTRLTVT.

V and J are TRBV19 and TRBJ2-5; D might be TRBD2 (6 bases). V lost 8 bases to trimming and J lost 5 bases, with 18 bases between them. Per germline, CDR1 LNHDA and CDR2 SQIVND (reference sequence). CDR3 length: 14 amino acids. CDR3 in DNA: TGTGCCAGTGCTGGGAGGATCCATGGGGAGACCCAGTACTTC. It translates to CASAGRIHGETQYF.

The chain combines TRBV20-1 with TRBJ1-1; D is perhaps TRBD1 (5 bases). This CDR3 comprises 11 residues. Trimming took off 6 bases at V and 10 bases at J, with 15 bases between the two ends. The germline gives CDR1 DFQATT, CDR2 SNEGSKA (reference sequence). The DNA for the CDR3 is TGCAGTGCCCGGACGCCCGGGGGAGCTTTCTTT. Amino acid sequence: CSARTPGGAFF.

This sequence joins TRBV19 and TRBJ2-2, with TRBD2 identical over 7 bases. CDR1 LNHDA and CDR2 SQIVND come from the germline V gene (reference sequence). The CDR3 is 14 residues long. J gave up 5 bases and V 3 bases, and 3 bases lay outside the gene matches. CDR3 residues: CASSMGGSTGELFF. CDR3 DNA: TGTGCCAGTAGTATGGGGGGGTCTACCGGGGAGCTGTTTTTT.

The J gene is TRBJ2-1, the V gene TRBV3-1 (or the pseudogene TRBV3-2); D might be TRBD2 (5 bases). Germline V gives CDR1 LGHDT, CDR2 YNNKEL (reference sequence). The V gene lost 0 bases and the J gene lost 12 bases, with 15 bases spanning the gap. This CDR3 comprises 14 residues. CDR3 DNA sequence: TGTGCCAGCAGCCAAGACAGAGTGGGAGCTCGGCAGTTCTTC. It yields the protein CASSQDRVGARQFF.

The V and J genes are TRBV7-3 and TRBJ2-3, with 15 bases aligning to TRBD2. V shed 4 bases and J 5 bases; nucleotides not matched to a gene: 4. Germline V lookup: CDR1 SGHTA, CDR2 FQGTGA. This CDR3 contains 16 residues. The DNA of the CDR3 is TGTGCCAGCAGCTCGGGACTAGCGGGAGGAGGAGATACGCAGTATTTT. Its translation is CASSSGLAGGGDTQYF.

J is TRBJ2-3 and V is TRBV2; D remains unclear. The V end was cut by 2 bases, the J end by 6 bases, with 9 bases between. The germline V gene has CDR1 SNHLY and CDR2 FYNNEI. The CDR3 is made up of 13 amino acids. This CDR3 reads CASSEQAWDTQYF. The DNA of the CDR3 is TGTGCCAGCAGTGAACAGGCCTGGGATACGCAGTATTTT.

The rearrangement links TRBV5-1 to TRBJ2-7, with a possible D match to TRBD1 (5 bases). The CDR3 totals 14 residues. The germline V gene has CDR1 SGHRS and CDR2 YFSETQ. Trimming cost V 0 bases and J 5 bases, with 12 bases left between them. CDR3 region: CASSLDGQGDEQYF. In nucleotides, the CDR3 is TGCGCCAGCAGCTTGGACGGGCAGGGCGACGAGCAGTACTTC.

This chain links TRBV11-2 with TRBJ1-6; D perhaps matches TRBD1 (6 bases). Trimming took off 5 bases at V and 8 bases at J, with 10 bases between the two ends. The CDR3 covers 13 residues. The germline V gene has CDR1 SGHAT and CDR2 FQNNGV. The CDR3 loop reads CASSLDRYSPLHF. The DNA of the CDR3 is TGTGCCAGCAGCCTGGACAGATATTCACCCCTCCACTTT.